One TCR beta chain is described in this entry. Antigen specificity is unknown. Germline V lookup: CDR1 LGHNT, CDR2 FRNRAP. The CDR3 is 16 amino acids. V was clipped by 6 bases and J by 4 bases; unmatched bases: 8. TCR sequencing covered a few patients who responded to pembrolizumab. Clones were sequenced by immunoSEQ multiplex PCR, and TCRdb holds only the in-frame ones, with some missing. The sample has around 100,000 clones, roughly 80% seen once; the top ten hold 4% to 6%. The data stem from a study of PD-1 blockade in mismatch repair-deficient tumors. Study findings and constraints: Tumor-resident clones, often undetectable pretreatment in blood, expanded then contracted after pembrolizumab.

Sequenced here: peripheral blood, sampled about 60 weeks after starting pembrolizumab. This TCR was recovered from an adult with mismatch repair-deficient cancer. The chain recombines TRBV12-5 with TRBJ2-1; 11 bases agree with TRBD2. The CDR3 loop is CASGEPSGRSYNEQFF. CDR3 DNA sequence: TGTGCTAGTGGGGAGCCTAGCGGGAGGTCGTACAATGAGCAGTTCTTC.